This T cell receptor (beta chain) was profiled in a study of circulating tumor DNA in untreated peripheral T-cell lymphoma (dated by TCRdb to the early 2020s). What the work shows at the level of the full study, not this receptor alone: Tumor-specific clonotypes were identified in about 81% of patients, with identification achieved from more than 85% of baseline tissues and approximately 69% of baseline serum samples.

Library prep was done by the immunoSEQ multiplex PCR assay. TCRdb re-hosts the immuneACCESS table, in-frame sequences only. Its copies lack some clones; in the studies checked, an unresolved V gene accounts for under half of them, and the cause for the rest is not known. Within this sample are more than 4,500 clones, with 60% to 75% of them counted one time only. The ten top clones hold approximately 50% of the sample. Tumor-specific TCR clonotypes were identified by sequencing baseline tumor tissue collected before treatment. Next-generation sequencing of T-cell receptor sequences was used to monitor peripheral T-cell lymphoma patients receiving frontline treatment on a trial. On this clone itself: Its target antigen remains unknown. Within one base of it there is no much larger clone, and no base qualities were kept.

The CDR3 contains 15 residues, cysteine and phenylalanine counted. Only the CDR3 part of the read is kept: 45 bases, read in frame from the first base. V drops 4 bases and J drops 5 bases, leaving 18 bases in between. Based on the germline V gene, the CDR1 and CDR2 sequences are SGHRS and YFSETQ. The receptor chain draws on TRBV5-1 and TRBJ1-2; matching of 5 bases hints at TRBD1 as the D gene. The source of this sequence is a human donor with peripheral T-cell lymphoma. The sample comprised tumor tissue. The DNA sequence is TGCGCCAGCAGCCAAACTACAGGTAAAGGATATGGCTACACCTTC. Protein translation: CASSQTTGKGYGYTF.